This T cell receptor (beta chain) derives from a study of T cell responses to AZD1222 COVID-19 vaccine. The CDR3 is 16 amino acids. CDR1 and CDR2 from the germline V gene are SGHVS and FNYEAQ. V was cut by 1 base and J by 6 bases, with 16 bases left in between. The assay was immunoSEQ multiplex PCR, and TCRdb's table has in-frame clones only and misses some. The sample has some 100,000 clones; about 89% are singletons. This chain links TRBV7-6 with TRBJ2-1, with a weak D call TRBD2 (7 bases). The sequenced sample was peripheral blood, obtained on day 0 of AZD1222 vaccination. This receptor was identified in an adult in good health. The CDR3 is CASSLGSGGAINEQFF. CDR3 DNA sequence: TGTGCCAGCAGCTTAGGTTCTGGGGGGGCCATCAATGAGCAGTTCTTC. Looking up the rest from reference TRBV7-6 and TRBJ2-1 gives the full variable domain: GAGVSQSPRYKVTKRGQDVALRCDPISGHVSLYWYRQALGQGPEFLTYFNYEAQQDKSGLPNDRFSAERPEGSISTLTIQRTEQRDSAMYRCASSLGSGGAINEQFFGPGTRLTVL.